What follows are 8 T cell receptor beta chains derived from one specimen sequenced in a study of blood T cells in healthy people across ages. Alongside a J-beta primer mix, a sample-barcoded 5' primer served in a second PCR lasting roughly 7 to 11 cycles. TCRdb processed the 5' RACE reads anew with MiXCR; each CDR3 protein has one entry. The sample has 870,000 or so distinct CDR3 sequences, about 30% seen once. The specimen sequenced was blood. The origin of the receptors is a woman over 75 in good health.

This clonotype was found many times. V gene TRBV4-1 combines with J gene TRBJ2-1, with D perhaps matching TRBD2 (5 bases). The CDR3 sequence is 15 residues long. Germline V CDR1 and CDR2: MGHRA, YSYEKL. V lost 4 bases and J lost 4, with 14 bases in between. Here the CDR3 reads CASSLIMTGYNEQFF. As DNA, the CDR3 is TGCGCCAGCAGCCTAATCATGACGGGGTACAATGAGCAGTTCTTC.

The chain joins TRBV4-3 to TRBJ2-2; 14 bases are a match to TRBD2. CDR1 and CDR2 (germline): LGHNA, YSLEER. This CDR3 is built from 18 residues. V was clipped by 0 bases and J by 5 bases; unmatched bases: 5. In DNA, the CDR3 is TGCGCCAGCAGCCAAGAGAGACTAGCGGGGGGGCGAACCGGGGAGCTGTTTTTT. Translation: CASSQERLAGGRTGELFF.

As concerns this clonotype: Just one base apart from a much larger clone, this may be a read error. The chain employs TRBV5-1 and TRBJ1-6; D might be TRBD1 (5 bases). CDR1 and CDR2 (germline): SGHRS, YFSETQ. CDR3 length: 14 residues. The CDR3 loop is CTSSLMTENSPLHF. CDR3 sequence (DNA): TGCACCAGCAGCTTGATGACAGAGAATTCACCCCTCCACTTT.

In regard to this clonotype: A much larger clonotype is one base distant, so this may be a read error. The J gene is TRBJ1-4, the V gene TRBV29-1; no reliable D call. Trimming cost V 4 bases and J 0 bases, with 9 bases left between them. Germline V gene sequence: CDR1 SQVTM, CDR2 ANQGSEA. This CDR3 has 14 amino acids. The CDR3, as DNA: TGCAGCGTTGGAGAGATCACAACTAATGAAAAACTGTTTTTT. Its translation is CSVGEITTNEKLFF.

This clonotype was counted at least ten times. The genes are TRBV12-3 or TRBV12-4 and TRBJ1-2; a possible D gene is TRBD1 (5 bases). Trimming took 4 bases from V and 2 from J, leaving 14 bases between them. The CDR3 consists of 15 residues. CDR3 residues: CASSYQQANNYGYTF. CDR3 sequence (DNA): TGTGCCAGCAGTTATCAACAGGCGAACAACTATGGCTACACCTTC.

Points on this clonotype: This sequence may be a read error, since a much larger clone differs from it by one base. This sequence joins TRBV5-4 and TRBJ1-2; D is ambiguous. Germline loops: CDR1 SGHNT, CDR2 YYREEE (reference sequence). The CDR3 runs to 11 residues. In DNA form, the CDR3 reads TGTGCCGGCAGCGGCGGGAGGGGCTACACCTTC. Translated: CAGSGGRGYTF.

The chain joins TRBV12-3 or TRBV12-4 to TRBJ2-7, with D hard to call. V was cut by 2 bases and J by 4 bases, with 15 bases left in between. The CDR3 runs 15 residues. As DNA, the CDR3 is TGTGCCAGCAGTTTAAAGCTAGGTGGTCTTTACGAGCAGTACTTC. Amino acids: CASSLKLGGLYEQYF.

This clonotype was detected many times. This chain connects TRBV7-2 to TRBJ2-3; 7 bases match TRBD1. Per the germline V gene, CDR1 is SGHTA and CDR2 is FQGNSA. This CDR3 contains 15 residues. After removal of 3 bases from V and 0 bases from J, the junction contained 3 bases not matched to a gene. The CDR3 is CASSLDRSSTDTQYF. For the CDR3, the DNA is TGTGCCAGCAGCTTGGACAGGTCGAGCACAGATACGCAGTATTTT.